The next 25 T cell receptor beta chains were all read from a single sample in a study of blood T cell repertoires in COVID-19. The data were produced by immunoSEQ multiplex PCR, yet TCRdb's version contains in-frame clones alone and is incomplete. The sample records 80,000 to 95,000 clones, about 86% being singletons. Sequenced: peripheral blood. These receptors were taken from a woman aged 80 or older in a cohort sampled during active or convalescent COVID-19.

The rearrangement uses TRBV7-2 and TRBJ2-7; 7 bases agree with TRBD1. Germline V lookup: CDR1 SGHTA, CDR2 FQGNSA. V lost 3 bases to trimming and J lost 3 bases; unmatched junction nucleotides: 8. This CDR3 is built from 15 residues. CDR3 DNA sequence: TGTGCCAGCAGCTTCACCGGGACAGATAACTACGAGCAGTACTTC. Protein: CASSFTGTDNYEQYF.

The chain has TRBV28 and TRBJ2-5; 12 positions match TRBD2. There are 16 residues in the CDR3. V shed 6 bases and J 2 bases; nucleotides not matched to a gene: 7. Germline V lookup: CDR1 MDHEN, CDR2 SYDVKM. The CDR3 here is CASRKGLAGDQETQYF. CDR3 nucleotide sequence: TGTGCCAGCAGGAAGGGACTAGCGGGCGATCAAGAGACCCAGTACTTC.

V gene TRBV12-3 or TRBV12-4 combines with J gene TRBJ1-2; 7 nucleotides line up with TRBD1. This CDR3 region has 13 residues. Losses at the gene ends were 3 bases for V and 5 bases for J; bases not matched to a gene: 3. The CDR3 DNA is TGTGCCAGCAGTTTTGAGGGGGCATATGGCTACACCTTC. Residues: CASSFEGAYGYTF.

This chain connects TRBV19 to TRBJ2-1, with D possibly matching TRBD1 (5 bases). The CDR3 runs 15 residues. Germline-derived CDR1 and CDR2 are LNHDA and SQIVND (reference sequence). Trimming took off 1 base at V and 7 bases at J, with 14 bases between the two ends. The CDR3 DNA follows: TGTGCCAGTAGTATAGCCAGGGATACCCTTAATGAGCAGTTCTTC. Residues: CASSIARDTLNEQFF.

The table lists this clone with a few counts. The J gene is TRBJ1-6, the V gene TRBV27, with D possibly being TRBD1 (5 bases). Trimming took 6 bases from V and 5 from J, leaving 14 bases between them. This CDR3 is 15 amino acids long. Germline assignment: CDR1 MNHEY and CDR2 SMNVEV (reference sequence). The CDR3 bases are TGTGCCAGCAGGCTTCAGGGATACAATAATTCACCCCTCCACTTT. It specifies CASRLQGYNNSPLHF.

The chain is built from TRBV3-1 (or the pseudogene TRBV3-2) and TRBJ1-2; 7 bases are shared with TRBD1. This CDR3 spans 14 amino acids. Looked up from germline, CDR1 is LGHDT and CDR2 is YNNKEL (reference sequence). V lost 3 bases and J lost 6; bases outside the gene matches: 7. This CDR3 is CASSQMGQKDGYTF. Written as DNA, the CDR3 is TGTGCCAGCAGCCAGATGGGACAGAAGGATGGCTACACCTTC.

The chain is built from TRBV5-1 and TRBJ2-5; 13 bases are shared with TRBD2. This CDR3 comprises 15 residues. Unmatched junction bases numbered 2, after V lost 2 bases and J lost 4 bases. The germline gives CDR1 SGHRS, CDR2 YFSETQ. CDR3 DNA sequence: TGCGCCAGCAGCTTACTAGCGGGAGGGGGAGAGACCCAGTACTTC. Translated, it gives CASSLLAGGGETQYF.

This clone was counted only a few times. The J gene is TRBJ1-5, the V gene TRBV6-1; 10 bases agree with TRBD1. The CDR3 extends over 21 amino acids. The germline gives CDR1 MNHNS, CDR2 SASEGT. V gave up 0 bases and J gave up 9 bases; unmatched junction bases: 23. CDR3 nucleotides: TGTGCCAGCAGTGAAGCTGTTCGGGACAGGGGTTATAGGAGGGGACAGGGGCCCCAGCATTTT. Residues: CASSEAVRDRGYRRGQGPQHF.

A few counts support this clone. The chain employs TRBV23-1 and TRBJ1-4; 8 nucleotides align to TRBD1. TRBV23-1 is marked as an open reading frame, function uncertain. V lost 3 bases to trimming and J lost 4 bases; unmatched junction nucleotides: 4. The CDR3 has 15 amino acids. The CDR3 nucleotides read TGCGCCAGCAGTCAGACTGGACAGGGTAATGAAAAACTGTTTTTT. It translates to CASSQTGQGNEKLFF.

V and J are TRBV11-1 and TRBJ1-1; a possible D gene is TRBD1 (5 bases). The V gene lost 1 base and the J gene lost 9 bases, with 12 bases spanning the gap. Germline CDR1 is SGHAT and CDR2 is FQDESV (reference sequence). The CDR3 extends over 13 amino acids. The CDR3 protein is CASSLDGGEQAFF. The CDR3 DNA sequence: TGTGCCAGCAGCTTAGATGGGGGGGAGCAAGCTTTCTTT.

The CDR3 sequence: CASSLAGASGEQYF. CDR3 sequence (DNA): TGCGCCAGCAGCTTGGCCGGGGCTAGCGGTGAGCAGTACTTC. This chain connects TRBV5-1 to TRBJ2-7; 7 bases agree with TRBD2. This CDR3 has 14 residues. Germline CDR1 is SGHRS and CDR2 is YFSETQ. J lost 7 bases, V lost 0 bases, and 7 bases had no gene match.

CDR3 nucleotide sequence: TGTGCCAGCAGTGATGGTGGGACAGGGGTTAGCAATCAGCCCCAGCATTTT. Translation gives CASSDGGTGVSNQPQHF. V usage is TRBV2 and J usage is TRBJ1-5; 10 bases line up with TRBD1. The germline CDR1 and CDR2 sequences are SNHLY and FYNNEI. This CDR3 has 17 residues. V shed 3 bases and J 0 bases; nucleotides not matched to a gene: 5. Together with reference TRBV2 and TRBJ1-5, the CDR3 gives the full variable domain: EPEVTQTPSHQVTQMGQEVILRCVPISNHLYFYWYRQILGQKVEFLVSFYNNEISEKSEIFDDQFSVERPDGSNFTLKIRSTKLEDSAMYFCASSDGGTGVSNQPQHFGDGTRLSIL.

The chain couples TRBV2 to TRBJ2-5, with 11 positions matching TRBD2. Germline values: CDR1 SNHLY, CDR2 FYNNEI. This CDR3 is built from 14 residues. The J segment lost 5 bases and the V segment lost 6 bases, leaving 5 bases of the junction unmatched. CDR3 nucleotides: TGTGCCAGCAGACGACTAGCGGGATTGGAGACCCAGTACTTC. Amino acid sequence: CASRRLAGLETQYF.

The CDR3 coding sequence is TGTGCCACCAGTGACGGGACTAGCGCCGGGGGGACCCAGTACTTC. Its protein product is CATSDGTSAGGTQYF. The chain carries TRBV24-1 and TRBJ2-5, with 10 bases identical to TRBD2. The length of the CDR3 is 15 residues. After removal of 4 bases from V and 7 bases from J, the junction contained 8 bases not matched to a gene. Germline CDR1 reads KGHDR; CDR2 reads SFDVKD.

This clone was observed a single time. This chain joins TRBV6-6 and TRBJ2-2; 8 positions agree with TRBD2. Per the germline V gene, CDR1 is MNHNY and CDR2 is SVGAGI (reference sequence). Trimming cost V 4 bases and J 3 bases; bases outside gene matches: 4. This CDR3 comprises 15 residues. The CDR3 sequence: CASSSGGGYTGELFF. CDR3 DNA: TGTGCCAGCAGTTCGGGGGGGGGCTACACCGGGGAGCTGTTTTTT.

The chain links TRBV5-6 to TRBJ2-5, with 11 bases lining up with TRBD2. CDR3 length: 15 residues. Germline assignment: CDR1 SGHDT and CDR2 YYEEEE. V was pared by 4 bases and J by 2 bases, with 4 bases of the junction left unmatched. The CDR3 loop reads CASSLRLAGQETQYF. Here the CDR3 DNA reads TGTGCCAGCAGCCTCAGACTAGCGGGACAAGAGACCCAGTACTTC.

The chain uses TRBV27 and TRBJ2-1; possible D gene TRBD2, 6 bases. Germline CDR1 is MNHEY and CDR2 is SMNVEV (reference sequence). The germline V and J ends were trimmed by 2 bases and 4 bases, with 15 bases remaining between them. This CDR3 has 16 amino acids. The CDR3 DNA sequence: TGTGCCAGCAGTTTACGGCGGGATTGGGCATACAATGAGCAGTTCTTC. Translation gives CASSLRRDWAYNEQFF.

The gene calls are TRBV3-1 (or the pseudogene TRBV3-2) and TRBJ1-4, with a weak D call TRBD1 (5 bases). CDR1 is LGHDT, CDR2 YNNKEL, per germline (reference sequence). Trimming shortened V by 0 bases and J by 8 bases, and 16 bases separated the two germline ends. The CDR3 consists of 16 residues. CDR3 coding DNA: TGTGCCAGCAGCCAAGATATTCTCAGAGCAGGGGAAAAACTGTTTTTT. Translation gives CASSQDILRAGEKLFF.

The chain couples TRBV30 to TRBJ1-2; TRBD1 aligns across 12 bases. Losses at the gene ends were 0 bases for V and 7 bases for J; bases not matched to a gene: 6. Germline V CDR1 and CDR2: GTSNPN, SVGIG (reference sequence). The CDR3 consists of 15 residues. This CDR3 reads CAWSVQGQGAVGYTF. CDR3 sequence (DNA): TGTGCCTGGAGTGTACAGGGACAGGGGGCGGTTGGCTACACCTTC.

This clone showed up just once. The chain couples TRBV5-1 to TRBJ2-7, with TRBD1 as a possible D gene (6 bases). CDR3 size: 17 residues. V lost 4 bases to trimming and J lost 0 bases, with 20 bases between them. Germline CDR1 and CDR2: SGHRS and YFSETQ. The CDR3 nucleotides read TGCGCCAGCAGCAATTCCAATCCAGGGGATCCCTCCTACGAGCAGTACGTC. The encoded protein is CASSNSNPGDPSYEQYV.

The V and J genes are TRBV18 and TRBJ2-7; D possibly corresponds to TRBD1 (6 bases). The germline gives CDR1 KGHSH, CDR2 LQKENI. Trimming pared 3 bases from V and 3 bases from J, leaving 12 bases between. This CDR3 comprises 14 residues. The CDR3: CASSPRTGHYEQYF. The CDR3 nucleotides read TGTGCCAGCTCACCCAGGACGGGACACTACGAGCAGTACTTC.

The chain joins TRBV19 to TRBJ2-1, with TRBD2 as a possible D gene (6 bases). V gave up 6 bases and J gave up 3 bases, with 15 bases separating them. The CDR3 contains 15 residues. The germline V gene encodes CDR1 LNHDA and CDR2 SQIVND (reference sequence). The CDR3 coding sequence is TGTGCCAGTAGCGGCGGGACGGACAACTACAATGAGCAGTTCTTC. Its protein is CASSGGTDNYNEQFF.

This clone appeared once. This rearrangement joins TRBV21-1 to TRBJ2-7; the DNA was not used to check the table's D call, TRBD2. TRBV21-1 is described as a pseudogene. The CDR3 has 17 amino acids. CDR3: CASSNSKFSSGSDEQYV. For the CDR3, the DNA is TGTGCCAGCAGCAATTCTAAGTTTTCTAGCGGGAGTGACGAGCAGTACGTC.

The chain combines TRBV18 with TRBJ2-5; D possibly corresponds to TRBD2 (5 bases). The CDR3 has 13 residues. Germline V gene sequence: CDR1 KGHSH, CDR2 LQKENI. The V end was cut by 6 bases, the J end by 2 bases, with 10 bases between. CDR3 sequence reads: CASSERQQETQYF. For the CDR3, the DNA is TGTGCCAGCTCCGAGCGGCAACAAGAGACCCAGTACTTC.

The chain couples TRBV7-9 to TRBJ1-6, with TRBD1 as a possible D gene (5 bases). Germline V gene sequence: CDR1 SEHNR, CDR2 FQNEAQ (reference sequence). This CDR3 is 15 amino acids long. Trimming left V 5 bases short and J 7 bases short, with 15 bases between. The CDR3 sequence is CASSLQASLNSPLHF. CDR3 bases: TGTGCCAGCAGCCTACAGGCCTCTCTAAATTCACCCCTCCACTTT. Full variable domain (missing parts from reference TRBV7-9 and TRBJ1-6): DTGVSQNPRHKITKRGQNVTFRCDPISEHNRLYWYRQTLGQGPEFLTYFQNEAQLEKSRLLSDRFSAERPKGSFSTLEIQRTEQGDSAMYLCASSLQASLNSPLHFGNGTRLTVT.